This TCR beta chain was recorded in a study of OX40 agonist ivuxolimab in advanced cancers. Overall study context: The patients received agonistic anti-OX40 (CD134) antibody ivuxolimab.

Looked up from germline, CDR1 is MNHNS and CDR2 is SASEGT. The CDR3 sequence is 14 residues long. V shed 5 bases and J shed 2 bases, with 10 bases lying between them. Study-level results: At doses 0.1 to 3.0 mg/kg, CD4+ and CD8+ clones expanded.

TCRdb's table, derived via immunoSEQ multiplex PCR, lists solely in-frame clones and lacks some. This table has some 76,000 clones, approximately 86% appearing once. Concerning this clone itself: Its specificity is unknown.

The sequencing here drew on CD4+ or CD8+ T cells sorted from blood, taken in a trial of the OX40 agonist ivuxolimab. V is TRBV6-1 and J is TRBJ1-5, with D possibly matching TRBD1 (5 bases). The sequence was collected from an adult with an advanced solid tumor such as melanoma, head and neck, liver or kidney cancer. CDR3 DNA: TGTGCCAGCAGTTCCCGGGACGGCAATCAGCCCCAGCATTTT. This sequence encodes CASSSRDGNQPQHF.